Following are 6 T cell receptor beta chains from one sample sequenced in a study of neurological immune-mediated disorders. TCRdb independently ran MiXCR on the 5' RACE reads; one entry per CDR3 protein. Of roughly 60,000 distinct CDR3 sequences listed, more than 9.5% were seen once; the top ten hold approximately 2%. The sequenced sample was PBMCs. All receptors derive from a man in his 60s in good health.

This clonotype has at least ten counts. The rearrangement links TRBV12-3 or TRBV12-4 to TRBJ1-2; 9 bases fit TRBD1. Trimming at V came to 4 bases and at J to 4 bases, leaving 7 bases not matched to a gene. This CDR3 contains 15 residues. DNA of the CDR3: TGTGCCAGCAGTTCAAGGGACAGGGCGGCCTATGGCTACACCTTC. Residues: CASSSRDRAAYGYTF.

In its sample, this clonotype was seen many times. The rearrangement uses TRBV4-2 and TRBJ1-6, with D possibly being TRBD1 (5 bases). The germline V gene has CDR1 LGHNA and CDR2 YNFKEQ. This CDR3 has 14 amino acids. The V gene lost 5 bases and the J gene lost 8 bases, with 13 bases spanning the gap. In DNA, the CDR3 is TGTGCCAGCAGCGACCCCGGGGGGGATTCACCCCTCCACTTT. It specifies CASSDPGGDSPLHF.

This clonotype was recorded many times. CDR3 bases: TGTGCCATCAGAAAGGGGGAGAGAGATGAGCAGTTCTTC. Encoded protein: CAIRKGERDEQFF. This chain links TRBV10-3 with TRBJ2-1; possibly TRBD1 for D (6 bases). Germline V gene lookup returns CDR1 ENHRY and CDR2 SYGVKD. Trimming pared 6 bases from V and 8 bases from J, leaving 14 bases between. The CDR3 is 13 residues long.

This clonotype came up many times. The chain joins TRBV4-2 to TRBJ2-1, with 7 bases that match TRBD1. V lost 4 bases, J lost 4 bases, and 4 bases stayed unmatched. The CDR3 extends over 14 amino acids. Germline lookup yields CDR1 LGHNA and CDR2 YNFKEQ. The CDR3 loop is CASSPPGQYNEQFF. CDR3 coding DNA: TGTGCCAGCAGCCCCCCGGGACAGTACAATGAGCAGTTCTTC.

This clonotype showed up many times. V usage is TRBV3-1 and J usage is TRBJ2-5, with D tentatively TRBD2 (5 bases). The CDR3 runs 12 residues. Germline lookup yields CDR1 LGHDT and CDR2 YNNKEL (reference sequence). V lost 4 bases to trimming and J lost 6 bases, with 9 bases between them. The CDR3 spells CASSRTSQTQYF. The CDR3, as DNA: TGTGCCAGCAGCCGGACTTCACAGACCCAGTACTTC.

Relative to its sample, this clonotype is medium-sized. The V and J genes are TRBV10-3 and TRBJ2-2; 9 bases are shared with TRBD1. CDR3 length: 14 amino acids. Germline trimming cut 8 bases from V and 4 bases from J; bases unmatched to any gene: 5. Germline-derived CDR1 and CDR2 are ENHRY and SYGVKD. CDR3 nucleotide sequence: TGTGCCATCGCCGGACAGGGGTCCACCGGGGAGCTGTTTTTT. This gives the protein CAIAGQGSTGELFF.